Sequencing of this T cell receptor beta chain was carried out in a study of graft-versus-host responses after intestinal transplantation. Turning to this clone: The antigen remains unidentified.

The data were produced by immunoSEQ multiplex PCR, yet TCRdb's version contains in-frame clones alone and is incomplete. The sample comprises roughly 69,000 clones, around nine tenths of which are singletons, and about 1.7% rests with the top ten. Study-level points and caveats: GvH clone levels peaked in circulation, and this peak was associated with early post-transplant HvG declines.

Trimming cost V 5 bases and J 0 bases; bases outside gene matches: 8. Germline loops: CDR1 SEHNR, CDR2 FQNEAQ (reference sequence). There are 16 residues in the CDR3. The chain is built from TRBV7-9 and TRBJ2-3; TRBD2 matches 7 bases. This TCR came from a human donor who was the organ donor for an intestinal transplant. The source was unstimulated CD8+ T cells sorted from spleen or lymph node cells, collected before transplant. CDR3 amino acids: CASSAESSGSTDTQYF. The CDR3 DNA is TGTGCCAGCAGCGCCGAATCTAGCGGCAGCACAGATACGCAGTATTTT.